This TCR beta chain was obtained from a study of T cells after posttransplantation cyclophosphamide. Here immunoSEQ multiplex PCR was the method, and the copy in TCRdb shows in-frame clones only, minus some. Among some 33,000 clones listed, about 91% were seen once. Findings and caveats of the study: After PTCy, TRB diversity resembled that of CNI/methotrexate controls.

Cells defined as naive were viable CD3+CD4+ or CD3+CD8+ and CCR7+CD45RA+CD45RO-CD95-CD27+CD28+. This clone was observed once. Its antigen is not known. The CDR3 consists of 14 residues. Looked up from germline, CDR1 is SNHLY and CDR2 is FYNNEI. Trimming stripped 2 bases from V and 1 base from J, with 6 bases between. The chain carries TRBV2 and TRBJ2-4; perhaps TRBD2 as D (5 bases). Sequenced: naive CD4+ T cells sorted from blood. The origin of this receptor is a man aged 30 to 45 in good health and a related stem cell transplant donor. In DNA, the CDR3 is TGTGCCAGCAGTGAACGAGGGGCCAAAAACATTCAGTACTTC. As protein: CASSERGAKNIQYF.